This T cell receptor beta chain was documented in a study of T cells after yellow fever vaccination. V lost 3 bases, J lost 9 bases, and 12 bases lay in between. The CDR3 length is 13 residues. A remark on this clonotype: The CDR3 carries no conserved terminal phenylalanine or tryptophan, so it likely arises from a read error.

One entry per CDR3 protein, called by TCRdb with MiXCR from the 5' RACE reads. The sample lists 550,000 or so distinct CDR3 sequences; roughly a fifth were seen once. V usage is TRBV12-3 or TRBV12-4 and J usage is TRBJ2-1, with D tentatively TRBD1 (6 bases). This clonotype was sampled from a man aged 25 to 40 who received the YFV17D yellow fever vaccine. Sequencing used PBMCs, obtained 15 days after the yellow fever booster vaccination. This CDR3 reads CASSFWGLGEQFI. The CDR3 bases are TGTGCCAGCAGTTTTTGGGGGCTTGGTGAGCAGTTCATC.